Each of the 11 T cell receptor beta chains below was sequenced from the same sample in a study of blood T cells in healthy people across ages. Alongside a J-beta primer mix, a sample-barcoded 5' primer served in a second PCR lasting 7 to 11 cycles. One entry per CDR3 protein results from TCRdb running MiXCR on the 5' RACE reads. The sample has 1 million or so distinct CDR3 sequences; under 45% are singletons. The sample consisted of blood. The receptor source for this set is an older woman in good health.

The V call is TRBV12-3 or TRBV12-4, the J call TRBJ2-7; D remains unclear. V lost 6 bases and J 5 bases, leaving 14 bases between the germline ends. This CDR3 is built from 13 residues. CDR3 in DNA: TGTGCCAGCAGCTCCGTAGGATCCCACGAGCAGTACTTC. Translating gives CASSSVGSHEQYF.

The chain combines TRBV7-9 with TRBJ1-2; a weak D match, TRBD1 (5 bases). Germline lookup yields CDR1 SEHNR and CDR2 FQNEAQ (reference sequence). The CDR3 is 15 amino acids. V lost 5 bases to trimming and J lost 8 bases, with 21 bases between them. CDR3 bases: TGTGCCAGCAGCCGGGCCGGGGGAGTGAGTGGAGGCTACACCTTC. It is translated as CASSRAGGVSGGYTF.

V is TRBV3-1 and J is TRBJ2-1; TRBD2 might be the D (5 bases). The V and J ends lost 0 bases and 0 bases respectively, with 12 bases between them. Germline V gene data show CDR1 as LGHDT and CDR2 as YNNKEL (reference sequence). There are 17 residues in the CDR3. The chain's CDR3 is CASSQEVSGSSYNEQFF. The CDR3 coding sequence is TGTGCCAGCAGCCAAGAGGTCAGCGGTAGCTCCTACAATGAGCAGTTCTTC.

The CDR3 protein is CSARDAGTVYNEQFF. The CDR3 DNA sequence: TGCAGTGCTAGAGACGCCGGGACAGTTTACAATGAGCAGTTCTTC. The V call is TRBV20-1, the J call TRBJ2-1, with 7 positions matching TRBD1. The CDR3 runs 15 residues. CDR1 DFQATT and CDR2 SNEGSKA come from the germline V gene (reference sequence). With 0 bases clipped from V and 4 bases from J, the junction kept 6 bases outside the gene matches.

This rearrangement joins TRBV27 to TRBJ1-2, with D unclear. There are 15 residues in the CDR3. Trimming left V 5 bases short and J 4 bases short, with 17 bases between. Germline lookup yields CDR1 MNHEY and CDR2 SMNVEV (reference sequence). Here the CDR3 reads CASSPRTDGSYGYTF. The DNA for the CDR3 is TGTGCCAGCAGTCCGCGGACCGATGGTAGCTATGGCTACACCTTC.

The chain is built from TRBV12-5 and TRBJ2-2; D not certain. V was trimmed by 5 bases and J by 5 bases, leaving 6 bases between them. The CDR3 sequence is 12 residues long. Germline assignment: CDR1 LGHNT and CDR2 FRNRAP. CDR3 protein: CASGPSTGELFF. As DNA, the CDR3 is TGTGCTAGTGGTCCCTCAACCGGGGAGCTGTTTTTT.

The chain carries TRBV5-1 and TRBJ2-7, with D perhaps matching TRBD1 (6 bases). The J call is in doubt because the DNA end fits TRBJ2-5 better. Germline values: CDR1 SGHRS, CDR2 YFSETQ. The CDR3 has 14 residues. The CDR3: CASSTFGGLETQYF. DNA of the CDR3: TGCGCCAGCAGCACCTTTGGGGGCCTGGAGACCCAGTACTTC.

V usage is TRBV28 and J usage is TRBJ1-6, with a tentative D call TRBD1 (5 bases). The V and J ends lost 4 bases and 9 bases respectively, with 10 bases between them. The V gene's germline CDR1 is MDHEN and CDR2 SYDVKM. This CDR3 contains 13 residues. The chain's CDR3 is CASSSGQGSPLHF. Here the CDR3 DNA reads TGTGCCAGCAGTTCTGGTCAGGGTTCACCCCTCCACTTT.

This chain uses TRBV7-2 with TRBJ2-4; D might be TRBD1 (5 bases). The DNA end favors TRBJ2-7, so the J call may be wrong. CDR1 SGHTA and CDR2 FQGNSA come from the germline V gene. The CDR3 has 15 amino acids. This CDR3 reads CASSLRWQGPYEQYF. DNA for the CDR3: TGTGCCAGCAGCTTAAGATGGCAGGGCCCCTACGAGCAGTACTTC.

This clonotype appeared a few times. The rearrangement uses TRBV7-2 and TRBJ2-5, with D perhaps TRBD2 (5 bases). CDR3 length: 14 amino acids. The V gene's germline CDR1 is SGHTA and CDR2 FQGNSA. V gave up 4 bases and J gave up 5 bases, with 14 bases separating them. CDR3 coding DNA: TGTGCCAGCAGCTCCCGCGCTAGGGAGGAGACCCAGTACTTC. Residues: CASSSRAREETQYF.

This clonotype was counted at least ten times. The V gene is TRBV29-1, the J gene TRBJ2-5; 9 bases match TRBD2. Unmatched junction bases numbered 3, after V lost 4 bases and J lost 3 bases. This CDR3 contains 13 residues. Germline V gives CDR1 SQVTM, CDR2 ANQGSEA. This chain's CDR3 is CSVVTSGKETQYF. CDR3 sequence (DNA): TGCAGCGTTGTGACTAGCGGCAAAGAGACCCAGTACTTC. The variable domain in full, with the rest retrieved from reference TRBV29-1 and TRBJ2-5, is SAVISQKPSRDICQRGTSLTIQCQVDSQVTMMFWYRQQPGQSLTLIATANQGSEATYESGFVIDKFPISRPNLTFSTLTVSNMSPEDSSIYLCSVVTSGKETQYFGPGTRLLVL.